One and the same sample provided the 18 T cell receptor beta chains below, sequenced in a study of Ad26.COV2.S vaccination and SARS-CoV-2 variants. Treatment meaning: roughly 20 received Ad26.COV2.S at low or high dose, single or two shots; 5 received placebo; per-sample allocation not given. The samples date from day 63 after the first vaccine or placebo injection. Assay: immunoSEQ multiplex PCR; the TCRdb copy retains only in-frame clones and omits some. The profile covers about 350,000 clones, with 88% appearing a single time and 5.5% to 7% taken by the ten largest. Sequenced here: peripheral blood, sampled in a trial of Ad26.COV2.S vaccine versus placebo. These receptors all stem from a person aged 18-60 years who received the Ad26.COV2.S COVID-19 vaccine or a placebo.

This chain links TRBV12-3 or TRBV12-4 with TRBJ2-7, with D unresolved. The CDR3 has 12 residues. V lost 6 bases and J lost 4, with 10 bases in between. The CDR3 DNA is TGTGCCAGCAGCCCTCTCAGGTACGAGCAGTACTTC. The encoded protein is CASSPLRYEQYF.

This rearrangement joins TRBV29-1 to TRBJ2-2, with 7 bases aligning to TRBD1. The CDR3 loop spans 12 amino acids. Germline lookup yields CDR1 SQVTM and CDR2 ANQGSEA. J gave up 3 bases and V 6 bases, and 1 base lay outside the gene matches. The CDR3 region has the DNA TGCAGCGTAACAGGGGACACCGGGGAGCTGTTTTTT. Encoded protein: CSVTGDTGELFF.

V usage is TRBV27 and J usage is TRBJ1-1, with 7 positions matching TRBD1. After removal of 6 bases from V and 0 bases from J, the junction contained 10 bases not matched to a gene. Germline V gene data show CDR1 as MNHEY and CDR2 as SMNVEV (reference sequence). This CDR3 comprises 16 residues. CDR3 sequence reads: CASSIQRGQLNTEAFF. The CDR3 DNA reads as TGTGCCAGCAGCATCCAACGGGGACAGCTGAACACTGAAGCTTTCTTT.

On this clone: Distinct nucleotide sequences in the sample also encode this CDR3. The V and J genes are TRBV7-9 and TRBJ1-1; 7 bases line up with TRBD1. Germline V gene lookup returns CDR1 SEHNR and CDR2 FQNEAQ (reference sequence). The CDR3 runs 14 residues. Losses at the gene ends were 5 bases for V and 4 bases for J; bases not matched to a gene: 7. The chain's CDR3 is CASSLSQGGTEAFF. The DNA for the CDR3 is TGTGCCAGCAGCCTGAGTCAGGGGGGCACTGAAGCTTTCTTT. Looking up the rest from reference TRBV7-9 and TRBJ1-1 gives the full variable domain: DTGVSQNPRHKITKRGQNVTFRCDPISEHNRLYWYRQTLGQGPEFLTYFQNEAQLEKSRLLSDRFSAERPKGSFSTLEIQRTEQGDSAMYLCASSLSQGGTEAFFGQGTRLTVV.

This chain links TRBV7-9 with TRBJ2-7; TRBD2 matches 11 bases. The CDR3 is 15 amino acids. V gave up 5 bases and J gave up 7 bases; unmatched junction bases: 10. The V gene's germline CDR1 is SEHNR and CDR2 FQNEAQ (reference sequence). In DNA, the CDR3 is TGTGCCAGCAGCCCGCCGGGACTAGCGGTCCTGGAGCAGTACTTC. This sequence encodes CASSPPGLAVLEQYF.

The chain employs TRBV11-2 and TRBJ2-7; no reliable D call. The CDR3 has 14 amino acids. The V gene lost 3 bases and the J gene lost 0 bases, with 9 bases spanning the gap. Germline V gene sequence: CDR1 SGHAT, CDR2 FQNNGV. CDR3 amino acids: CASSFSGGSYEQYF. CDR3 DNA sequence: TGTGCCAGCAGCTTCTCAGGTGGCTCCTACGAGCAGTACTTC. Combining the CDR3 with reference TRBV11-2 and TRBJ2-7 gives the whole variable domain EAGVAQSPRYKIIEKRQSVAFWCNPISGHATLYWYQQILGQGPKLLIQFQNNGVVDDSQLPKDRFSAERLKGVDSTLKIQPAKLEDSAVYLCASSFSGGSYEQYFGPGTRLTVT.

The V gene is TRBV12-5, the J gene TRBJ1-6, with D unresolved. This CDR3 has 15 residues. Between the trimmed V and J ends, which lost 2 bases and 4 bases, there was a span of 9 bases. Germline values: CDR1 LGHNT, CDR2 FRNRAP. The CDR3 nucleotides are TGTGCTAGTGGTTTGCCTGTACCTTATAATTCACCCCTCCACTTT. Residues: CASGLPVPYNSPLHF.

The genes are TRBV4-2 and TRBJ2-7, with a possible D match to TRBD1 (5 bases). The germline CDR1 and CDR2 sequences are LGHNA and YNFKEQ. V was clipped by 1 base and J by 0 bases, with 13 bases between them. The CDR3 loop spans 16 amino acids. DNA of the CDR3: TGTGCCAGCAGCCAAGGGGGCTTCACGAGCTCCTACGAGCAGTACTTC. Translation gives CASSQGGFTSSYEQYF.

CDR3 nucleotide sequence: TGTGCCAGCAGCTTAGGCCTACGGGGGGGATTCTCGGGAAACACCATATATTTT. Its translation: CASSLGLRGGFSGNTIYF. This chain links TRBV13 with TRBJ1-3; weak D call: TRBD1 (5 bases). Deletions cut 0 bases from V and 4 bases from J, with 19 bases between. This CDR3 has 18 amino acids. Germline V gene sequence: CDR1 PRHDT, CDR2 FYEKMQ (reference sequence).

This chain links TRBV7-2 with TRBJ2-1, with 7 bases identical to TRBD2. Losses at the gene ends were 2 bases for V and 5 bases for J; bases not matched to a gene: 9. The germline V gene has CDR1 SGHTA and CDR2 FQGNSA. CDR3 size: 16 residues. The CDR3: CASSLRSGAPNNEQFF. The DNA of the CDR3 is TGTGCCAGCAGCTTAAGGAGCGGGGCACCAAACAATGAGCAGTTCTTC.

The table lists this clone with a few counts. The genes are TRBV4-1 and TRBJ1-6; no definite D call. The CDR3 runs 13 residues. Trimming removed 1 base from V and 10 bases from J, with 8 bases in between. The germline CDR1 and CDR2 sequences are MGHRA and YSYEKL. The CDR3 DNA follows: TGCGCCAGCAGCCAAGGCCCGAGGTCACCCCTCCACTTT. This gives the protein CASSQGPRSPLHF.

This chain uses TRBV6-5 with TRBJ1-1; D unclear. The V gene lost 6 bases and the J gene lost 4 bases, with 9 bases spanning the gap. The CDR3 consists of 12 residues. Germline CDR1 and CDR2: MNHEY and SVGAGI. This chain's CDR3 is CASSLRGTEAFF. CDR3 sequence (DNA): TGTGCCAGCAGCCTACGGGGCACTGAAGCTTTCTTT.

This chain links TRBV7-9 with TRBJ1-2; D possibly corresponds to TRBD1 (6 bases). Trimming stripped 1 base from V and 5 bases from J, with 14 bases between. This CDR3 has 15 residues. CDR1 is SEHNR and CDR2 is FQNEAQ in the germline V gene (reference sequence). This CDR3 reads CASSLDLGAQYGYTF. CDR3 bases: TGTGCCAGCAGCTTAGATCTGGGGGCGCAGTATGGCTACACCTTC.

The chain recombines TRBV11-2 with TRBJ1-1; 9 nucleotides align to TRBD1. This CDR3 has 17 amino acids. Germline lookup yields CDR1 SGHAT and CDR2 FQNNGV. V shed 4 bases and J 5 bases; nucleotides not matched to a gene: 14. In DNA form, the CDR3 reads TGTGCCAGCAGCTCCACGACAGGGGGAATTAGGTGGACTGAAGCTTTCTTT. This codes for CASSSTTGGIRWTEAFF.

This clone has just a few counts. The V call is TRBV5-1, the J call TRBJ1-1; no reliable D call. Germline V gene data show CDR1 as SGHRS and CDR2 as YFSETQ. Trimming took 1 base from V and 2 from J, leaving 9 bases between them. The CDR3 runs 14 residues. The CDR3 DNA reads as TGCGCCAGCAGCTTGTACGGCTCTAACACTGAAGCTTTCTTT. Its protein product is CASSLYGSNTEAFF.

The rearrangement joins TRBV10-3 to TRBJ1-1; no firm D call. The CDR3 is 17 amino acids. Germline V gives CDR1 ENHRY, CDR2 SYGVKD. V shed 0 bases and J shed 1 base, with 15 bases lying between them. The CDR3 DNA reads TGTGCCATCAGTGAGTCGAATCGGCGTTGGGGGAACACTGAAGCTTTCTTT. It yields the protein CAISESNRRWGNTEAFF.

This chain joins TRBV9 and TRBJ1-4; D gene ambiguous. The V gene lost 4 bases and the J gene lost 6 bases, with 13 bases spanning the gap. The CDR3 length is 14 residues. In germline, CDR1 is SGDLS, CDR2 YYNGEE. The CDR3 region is CASSIDGSHEKLFF. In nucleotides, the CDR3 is TGTGCCAGCAGCATCGACGGGTCTCATGAAAAACTGTTTTTT. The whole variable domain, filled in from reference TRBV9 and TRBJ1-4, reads DSGVTQTPKHLITATGQRVTLRCSPRSGDLSVYWYQQSLDQGLQFLIQYYNGEERAKGNILERFSAQQFPDLHSELNLSSLELGDSALYFCASSIDGSHEKLFFGSGTQLSVL.

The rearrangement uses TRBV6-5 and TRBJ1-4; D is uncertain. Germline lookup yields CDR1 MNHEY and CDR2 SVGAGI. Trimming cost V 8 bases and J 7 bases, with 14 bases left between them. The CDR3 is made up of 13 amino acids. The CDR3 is CASEEDQLEKLFF. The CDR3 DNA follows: TGTGCCAGCGAGGAGGACCAACTTGAAAAACTGTTTTTT.